The clone carrying this T cell receptor beta chain was counted a few times. Its matching antigen is unknown. The CDR3 spans 15 residues. Losses at the gene ends were 4 bases for V and 1 base for J; bases not matched to a gene: 6. Germline lookup yields CDR1 SGHRS and CDR2 YFSETQ. The sample comes from a study of T cells in Graves' hyperthyroidism and ophthalmopathy. TCR beta CDR3 regions were amplified from RNA. Initially, a first-round RT-PCR of the TCR CDR3 employed the HTBI primer set. TCRdb re-called the multiplex PCR reads through MiXCR, storing one row per CDR3 protein. The sample includes just under 750,000 distinct CDR3 sequences, around 40% of them seen just once. Study-wide results and caveats: Patients with ophthalmopathy were separated from those with stable hyperthyroidism by a 13 V-J model.

A patient was excluded if there was uncontrolled infection, other autoimmune disease, pregnancy or lactation. The receptor was derived from a woman in her forties with Graves' hyperthyroidism. Sequencing input: blood. The chain has TRBV5-1 and TRBJ1-1; 8 bases line up with TRBD1. The CDR3 sequence is CASSLGQGRNTEAFF. For the CDR3, the DNA is TGCGCCAGCAGCCTAGGACAGGGCAGGAACACTGAAGCTTTCTTT. Looking up the rest from reference TRBV5-1 and TRBJ1-1 gives the full variable domain: KAGVTQTPRYLIKTRGQQVTLSCSPISGHRSVSWYQQTPGQGLQFLFEYFSETQRNKGNFPGRFSGRQFSNSRSEMNVSTLELGDSALYLCASSLGQGRNTEAFFGQGTRLTVV.